Listed below are T cell receptor beta chains from one sample, sequenced in a study of blood T cells in healthy people across ages. TCRdb reprocessed the 5' RACE reads with MiXCR, giving one entry per CDR3 protein. This sample carries about 1.5 million distinct CDR3 sequences, approximately 43% of them seen once, and the ten largest clones take over 3.5%. The source material was blood. Receptor source: a woman aged 18-29 years in good health. The CDR3 runs from the conserved cysteine through the conserved F or W. Each record gives: D gene, clone size, J gene, V gene, CDR3 protein, CDR3 DNA. D genes are given only for firm matches. Clone size is not always given. Where it is, it says once, few, many or a class for expanded clones.

d_gene: .
abundance: .
j_gene: TRBJ2-7
v_gene: TRBV5-5
CDR3aa: CASSLVGDPYNEQYF
CDR3nt: TGTGCCAGCAGCTTGGTTGGAGACCCCTACAATGAGCAGTACTTC

d_gene: .
abundance: .
j_gene: TRBJ2-7
v_gene: TRBV12-3/TRBV12-4
CDR3aa: CASSVRQLYEQYF
CDR3nt: TGTGCCAGCAGTGTGAGGCAGCTATACGAGCAGTACTTC

d_gene: .
abundance: .
j_gene: TRBJ1-1
v_gene: TRBV14
CDR3aa: CASSPPGRAHPFTEAFF
CDR3nt: TGTGCCAGCAGCCCTCCGGGCAGGGCGCACCCTTTCACTGAAGCTTTCTTT

d_gene: .
abundance: few
j_gene: TRBJ1-3
v_gene: TRBV6-5
CDR3aa: CASSRNSGNTIYF
CDR3nt: TGTGCCAGCAGCCGGAACTCTGGAAACACCATATATTTT

d_gene: .
abundance: .
j_gene: TRBJ2-5
v_gene: TRBV7-6
CDR3aa: CASSFTGSGETQYF
CDR3nt: TGTGCCAGCAGCTTCACTGGGTCTGGAGAGACCCAGTACTTC

d_gene: TRBD1
abundance: few
j_gene: TRBJ2-7
v_gene: TRBV27
CDR3aa: CASSPQGTGGQSEQYF
CDR3nt: TGTGCCAGCAGCCCCCAGGGGACAGGGGGCCAATCCGAGCAGTACTTC

d_gene: TRBD2
abundance: .
j_gene: TRBJ2-3
v_gene: TRBV7-9
CDR3aa: CASSKRPGLAGSDTQYF
CDR3nt: TGTGCCAGCAGCAAAAGACCGGGACTAGCGGGGTCAGATACGCAGTATTTT

d_gene: .
abundance: few
j_gene: TRBJ2-3
v_gene: TRBV7-7
CDR3aa: CASSKRAGVGTDTQYF
CDR3nt: TGTGCTAGCAGCAAACGGGCAGGGGTCGGCACAGATACGCAGTATTTT

d_gene: .
abundance: few
j_gene: TRBJ2-7
v_gene: TRBV6-2/TRBV6-3
CDR3aa: CASSYEINLTGSSYEQYF
CDR3nt: TGTGCCAGCAGTTACGAAATTAATTTGACGGGCAGCTCCTACGAGCAGTACTTC

d_gene: TRBD1
abundance: .
j_gene: TRBJ2-7
v_gene: TRBV7-2
CDR3aa: CASSLQGESYEQYF
CDR3nt: TGTGCCAGCAGCTTACAGGGGGAATCCTACGAGCAGTACTTC

d_gene: TRBD1
abundance: many
j_gene: TRBJ2-7
v_gene: TRBV5-6
CDR3aa: CASSPDRGAYEQYF
CDR3nt: TGTGCCAGCAGCCCGGACAGGGGAGCCTACGAGCAGTACTTC

d_gene: .
abundance: few
j_gene: TRBJ1-5
v_gene: TRBV6-2/TRBV6-3
CDR3aa: CASSYPGHNQPQHF
CDR3nt: TGTGCCAGCAGTTACCCAGGCCACAATCAGCCCCAGCATTTT

d_gene: .
abundance: .
j_gene: TRBJ1-2
v_gene: TRBV6-1
CDR3aa: CASTWTERLANYGYTF
CDR3nt: TGTGCCAGCACCTGGACGGAGAGGTTAGCTAACTATGGCTACACCTTC

d_gene: TRBD2
abundance: .
j_gene: TRBJ2-3
v_gene: TRBV12-3/TRBV12-4
CDR3aa: CASSFSLAGKVDTQYF
CDR3nt: TGTGCCAGCAGTTTCAGTCTAGCGGGAAAGGTAGATACGCAGTATTTT

d_gene: .
abundance: once
j_gene: TRBJ1-2
v_gene: TRBV4-1
CDR3aa: CASSQEPLLRYGYTF
CDR3nt: TGCGCCAGCAGCCAAGAACCCTTACTACGCTATGGCTACACCTTC

d_gene: .
abundance: .
j_gene: TRBJ1-1
v_gene: TRBV6-5
CDR3aa: CASSYSRRVNTEAFF
CDR3nt: TGTGCCAGCAGTTACTCGAGAAGGGTGAACACTGAAGCTTTCTTT

d_gene: TRBD2
abundance: .
j_gene: TRBJ2-5
v_gene: TRBV7-2
CDR3aa: CASSFQRGEETQYF
CDR3nt: TGTGCCAGCAGCTTCCAGCGGGGTGAAGAGACCCAGTACTTC

d_gene: .
abundance: few
j_gene: TRBJ2-7
v_gene: TRBV27
CDR3aa: CASKSDTRGYEQYF
CDR3nt: TGTGCCAGCAAGAGCGACACTCGGGGGTACGAGCAGTACTTC

d_gene: .
abundance: .
j_gene: TRBJ2-3
v_gene: TRBV7-9
CDR3aa: CASSPDVSIFTDTQYF
CDR3nt: TGTGCCAGCAGCCCCGACGTGTCGATTTTCACAGATACGCAGTATTTT

d_gene: .
abundance: .
j_gene: TRBJ2-1
v_gene: TRBV29-1
CDR3aa: CSASTLTYNEQFF
CDR3nt: TGCAGCGCAAGCACCCTAACCTACAATGAGCAGTTCTTC

d_gene: .
abundance: .
j_gene: TRBJ1-5
v_gene: TRBV2
CDR3aa: CASSVSYSNQPQHF
CDR3nt: TGTGCCAGCAGTGTTAGCTATTCCAATCAGCCCCAGCATTTT

d_gene: TRBD1
abundance: .
j_gene: TRBJ2-3
v_gene: TRBV28
CDR3aa: CASRIGQGIYTQYF
CDR3nt: TGTGCCAGCAGAATCGGACAGGGGATCTATACGCAGTATTTT

d_gene: .
abundance: .
j_gene: TRBJ1-1
v_gene: TRBV6-5
CDR3aa: CASSYSSIRGQTDTEAFF
CDR3nt: TGTGCCAGCAGTTACTCGAGTATAAGGGGACAAACGGACACTGAAGCTTTCTTT

d_gene: .
abundance: few
j_gene: TRBJ2-5
v_gene: TRBV7-2
CDR3aa: CASLTRRQETQYF
CDR3nt: TGTGCCAGCCTCACTAGGCGCCAAGAGACCCAGTACTTC

d_gene: TRBD2
abundance: many
j_gene: TRBJ2-3
v_gene: TRBV20-1
CDR3aa: CSARDPGLTSDTQYF
CDR3nt: TGCAGTGCTAGAGATCCGGGACTAACCTCAGATACGCAGTATTTT

d_gene: TRBD2
abundance: .
j_gene: TRBJ2-6
v_gene: TRBV29-1
CDR3aa: CSVWTSGTSGANVLTF
CDR3nt: TGCAGCGTTTGGACTAGCGGGACCTCTGGGGCCAACGTCCTGACTTTC

d_gene: .
abundance: few
j_gene: TRBJ1-1
v_gene: TRBV20-1
CDR3aa: CRSPPFGDTEAFF
CDR3nt: TGCAGGAGCCCACCCTTTGGGGACACTGAAGCTTTCTTT

d_gene: TRBD2
abundance: .
j_gene: TRBJ2-5
v_gene: TRBV6-5
CDR3aa: CASSWGTSGYQETQYF
CDR3nt: TGTGCCAGCAGTTGGGGGACTAGCGGATACCAAGAGACCCAGTACTTC

d_gene: .
abundance: .
j_gene: TRBJ1-1
v_gene: TRBV25-1
CDR3aa: CASSHRQRAEAFF
CDR3nt: TGTGCCAGCAGTCACCGACAGCGAGCCGAAGCTTTCTTT

d_gene: .
abundance: .
j_gene: TRBJ2-3
v_gene: TRBV6-1
CDR3aa: CATSRQGGGTDTQYF
CDR3nt: TGTGCCACTTCTCGACAGGGAGGGGGCACAGATACGCAGTATTTT

d_gene: .
abundance: few
j_gene: TRBJ2-3
v_gene: TRBV7-2
CDR3aa: CASSFSSTYDTQYF
CDR3nt: TGTGCCAGCAGCTTCTCGTCGACTTATGATACGCAGTATTTT

d_gene: TRBD1
abundance: .
j_gene: TRBJ1-1
v_gene: TRBV4-2
CDR3aa: CASSQGRDSWKAFF
CDR3nt: TGTGCCAGCAGCCAGGGTAGGGACAGTTGGAAAGCTTTCTTT

d_gene: TRBD1
abundance: few
j_gene: TRBJ2-7
v_gene: TRBV27
CDR3aa: CASSLTWTGAYEQYF
CDR3nt: TGTGCCAGCAGTTTAACCTGGACAGGGGCCTACGAGCAGTACTTC

d_gene: TRBD2
abundance: few
j_gene: TRBJ2-7
v_gene: TRBV6-2/TRBV6-3
CDR3aa: CASSYPSPGTGLADHYEQYF
CDR3nt: TGTGCCAGCAGTTACCCTTCTCCCGGTACGGGACTAGCGGATCACTACGAGCAGTACTTC

d_gene: .
abundance: .
j_gene: TRBJ2-7
v_gene: TRBV7-2
CDR3aa: CASSLVRVAYEQYF
CDR3nt: TGTGCCAGCAGCTTAGTTAGGGTCGCCTACGAGCAGTACTTC

d_gene: TRBD1
abundance: few
j_gene: TRBJ1-2
v_gene: TRBV7-2
CDR3aa: CASSLIQGDGYTF
CDR3nt: TGTGCCAGCAGCTTAATCCAGGGGGATGGCTACACCTTC

d_gene: TRBD1
abundance: few
j_gene: TRBJ2-7
v_gene: TRBV20-1
CDR3aa: CSAPLARGPTEQYF
CDR3nt: TGCAGCGCACCCTTAGCCAGGGGGCCTACCGAGCAGTACTTC

d_gene: .
abundance: .
j_gene: TRBJ2-3
v_gene: TRBV20-1
CDR3aa: CSASFATGPYTQYF
CDR3nt: TGCAGTGCTAGTTTCGCGACCGGCCCATATACGCAGTATTTT

d_gene: .
abundance: .
j_gene: TRBJ1-2
v_gene: TRBV29-1
CDR3aa: CSVTGWRDGYTF
CDR3nt: TGCAGCGTTACAGGGTGGAGGGATGGCTACACCTTC

d_gene: .
abundance: few
j_gene: TRBJ2-7
v_gene: TRBV7-9
CDR3aa: CASSFGRETAYEQYF
CDR3nt: TGTGCCAGCAGCTTCGGCAGGGAGACCGCCTACGAGCAGTACTTC

d_gene: TRBD1
abundance: .
j_gene: TRBJ2-1
v_gene: TRBV12-3/TRBV12-4
CDR3aa: CASSPPGTGFVYNEQFF
CDR3nt: TGTGCCAGCAGTCCCCCCGGGACAGGGTTCGTCTACAATGAGCAGTTCTTC

d_gene: .
abundance: few
j_gene: TRBJ1-2
v_gene: TRBV7-9
CDR3aa: CASSLADLTGYTF
CDR3nt: TGTGCCAGCAGCTTAGCGGACCTAACCGGCTACACCTTC

d_gene: .
abundance: few
j_gene: TRBJ2-7
v_gene: TRBV4-1
CDR3aa: CASSQVSGMGLHYEQYF
CDR3nt: TGCGCCAGCAGCCAAGTTTCAGGTATGGGGCTTCACTACGAGCAGTACTTC

d_gene: TRBD2
abundance: .
j_gene: TRBJ2-1
v_gene: TRBV7-2
CDR3aa: CASSLVRGGSDNEQFF
CDR3nt: TGTGCCAGCAGCTTAGTCCGGGGGGGCAGCGACAATGAGCAGTTCTTC